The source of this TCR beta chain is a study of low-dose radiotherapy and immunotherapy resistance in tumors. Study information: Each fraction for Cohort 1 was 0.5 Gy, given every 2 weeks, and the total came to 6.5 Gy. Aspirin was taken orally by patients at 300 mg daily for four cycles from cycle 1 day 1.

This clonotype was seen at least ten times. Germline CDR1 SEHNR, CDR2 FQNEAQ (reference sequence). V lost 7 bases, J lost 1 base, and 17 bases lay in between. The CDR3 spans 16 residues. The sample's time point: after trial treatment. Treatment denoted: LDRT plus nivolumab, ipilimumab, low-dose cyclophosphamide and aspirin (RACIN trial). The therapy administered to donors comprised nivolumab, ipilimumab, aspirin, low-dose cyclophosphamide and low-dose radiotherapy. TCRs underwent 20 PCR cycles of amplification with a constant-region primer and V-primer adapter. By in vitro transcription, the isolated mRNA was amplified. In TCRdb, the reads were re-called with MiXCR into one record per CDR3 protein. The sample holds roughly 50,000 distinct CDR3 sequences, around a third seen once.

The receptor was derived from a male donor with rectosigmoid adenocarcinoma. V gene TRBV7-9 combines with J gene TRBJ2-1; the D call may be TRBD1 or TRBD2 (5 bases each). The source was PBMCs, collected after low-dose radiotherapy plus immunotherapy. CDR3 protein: CASIRGSGSSYNEQFF. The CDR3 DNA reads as TGTGCCAGCATCCGGGGCTCGGGGAGTTCCTACAATGAGCAGTTCTTC.